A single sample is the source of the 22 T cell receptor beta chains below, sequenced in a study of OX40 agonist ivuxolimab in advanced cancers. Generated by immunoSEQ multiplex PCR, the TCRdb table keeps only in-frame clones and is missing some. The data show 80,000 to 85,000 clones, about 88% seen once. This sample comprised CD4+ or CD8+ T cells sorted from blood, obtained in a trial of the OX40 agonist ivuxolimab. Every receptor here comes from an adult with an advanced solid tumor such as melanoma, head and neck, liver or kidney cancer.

The CDR3, as DNA: TGCGCCAGCAGCCAAACGCCTAGCGGGGGGCATTACAATGAGCAGTTCTTC. Amino acid sequence: CASSQTPSGGHYNEQFF. The chain couples TRBV10-2 to TRBJ2-1, with 11 bases lining up with TRBD2. V shed 6 bases and J 4 bases; nucleotides not matched to a gene: 11. The germline V gene encodes CDR1 WSHSY and CDR2 SAAADI. There are 17 residues in the CDR3.

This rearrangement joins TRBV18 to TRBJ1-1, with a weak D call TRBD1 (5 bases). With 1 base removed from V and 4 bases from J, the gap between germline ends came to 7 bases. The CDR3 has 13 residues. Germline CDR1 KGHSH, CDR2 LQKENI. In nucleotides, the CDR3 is TGTGCCAGCTCACCACTGGGGGGCACTGAAGCTTTCTTT. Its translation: CASSPLGGTEAFF.

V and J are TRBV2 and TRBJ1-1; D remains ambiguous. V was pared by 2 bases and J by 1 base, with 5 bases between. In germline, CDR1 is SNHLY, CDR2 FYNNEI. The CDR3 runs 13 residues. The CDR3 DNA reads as TGTGCCAGCAGTGAAAGCCCGAACACTGAAGCTTTCTTT. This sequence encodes CASSESPNTEAFF.

In nucleotides, the CDR3 is TGTGCCAGCAGCTTGGCCGGGACAGGAGGAAACACCATATATTTT. Translated, it gives CASSLAGTGGNTIYF. V and J are TRBV5-4 and TRBJ1-3; 8 bases agree with TRBD1. V shed 0 bases and J 4 bases; nucleotides not matched to a gene: 3. CDR3 length equals 15 residues. Germline V gives CDR1 SGHNT, CDR2 YYREEE (reference sequence).

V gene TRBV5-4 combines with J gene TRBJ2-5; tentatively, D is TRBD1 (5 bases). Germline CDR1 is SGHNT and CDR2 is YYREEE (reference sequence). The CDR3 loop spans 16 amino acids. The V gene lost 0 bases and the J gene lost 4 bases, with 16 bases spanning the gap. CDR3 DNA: TGTGCCAGCAGCTTGGGACTCGACAGTTTGAGAGAGACCCAGTACTTC. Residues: CASSLGLDSLRETQYF.

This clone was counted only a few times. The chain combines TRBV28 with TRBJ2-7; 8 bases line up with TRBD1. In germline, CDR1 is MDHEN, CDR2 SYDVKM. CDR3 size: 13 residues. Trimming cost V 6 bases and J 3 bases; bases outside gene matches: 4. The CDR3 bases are TGTGCCAGCAGCATCGGACAGGGCTACGAGCAGTACTTC. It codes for CASSIGQGYEQYF.

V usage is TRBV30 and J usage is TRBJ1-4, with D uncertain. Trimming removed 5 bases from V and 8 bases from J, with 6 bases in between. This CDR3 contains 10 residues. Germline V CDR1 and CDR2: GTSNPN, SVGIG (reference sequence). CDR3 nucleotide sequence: TGTGCCTGGGGAGGGGAAAAACTGTTTTTT. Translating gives CAWGGEKLFF.

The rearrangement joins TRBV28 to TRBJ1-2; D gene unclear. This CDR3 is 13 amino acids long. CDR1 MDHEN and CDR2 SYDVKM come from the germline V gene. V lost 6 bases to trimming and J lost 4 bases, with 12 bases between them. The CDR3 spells CASRIGRAYGYTF. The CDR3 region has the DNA TGTGCCAGCAGGATTGGCAGAGCCTATGGCTACACCTTC.

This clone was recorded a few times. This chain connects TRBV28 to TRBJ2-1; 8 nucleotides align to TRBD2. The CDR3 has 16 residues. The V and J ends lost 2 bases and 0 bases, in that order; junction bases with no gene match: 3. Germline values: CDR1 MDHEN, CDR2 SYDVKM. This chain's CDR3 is CASSLPGTSSYNEQFF. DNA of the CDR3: TGTGCCAGCAGTTTACCCGGGACTAGCTCCTACAATGAGCAGTTCTTC.

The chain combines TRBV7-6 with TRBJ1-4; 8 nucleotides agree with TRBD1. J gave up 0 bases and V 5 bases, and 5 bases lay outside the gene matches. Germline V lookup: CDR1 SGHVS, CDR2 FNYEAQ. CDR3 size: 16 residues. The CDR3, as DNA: TGTGCCAGCAGCCTGAGACAGGGGTCAACTAATGAAAAACTGTTTTTT. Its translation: CASSLRQGSTNEKLFF. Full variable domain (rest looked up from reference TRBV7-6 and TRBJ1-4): GAGVSQSPRYKVTKRGQDVALRCDPISGHVSLYWYRQALGQGPEFLTYFNYEAQQDKSGLPNDRFSAERPEGSISTLTIQRTEQRDSAMYRCASSLRQGSTNEKLFFGSGTQLSVL.

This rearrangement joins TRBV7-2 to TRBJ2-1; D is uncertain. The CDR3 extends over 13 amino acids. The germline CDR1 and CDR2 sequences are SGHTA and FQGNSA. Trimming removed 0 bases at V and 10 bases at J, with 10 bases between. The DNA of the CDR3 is TGTGCCAGCAGCTTAGCGCTAAGGGAAGAGCAGTTCTTC. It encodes CASSLALREEQFF.

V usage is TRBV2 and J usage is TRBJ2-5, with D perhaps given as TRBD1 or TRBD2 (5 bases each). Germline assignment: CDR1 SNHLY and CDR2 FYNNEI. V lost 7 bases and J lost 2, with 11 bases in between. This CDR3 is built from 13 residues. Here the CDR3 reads CASTRDQQETQYF. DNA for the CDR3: TGTGCCAGCACCAGGGACCAACAAGAGACCCAGTACTTC.

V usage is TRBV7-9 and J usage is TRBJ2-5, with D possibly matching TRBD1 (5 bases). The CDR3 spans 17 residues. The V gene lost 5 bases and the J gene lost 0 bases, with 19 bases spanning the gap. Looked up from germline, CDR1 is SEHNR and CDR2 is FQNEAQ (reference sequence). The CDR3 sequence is CASSPTNRIRYQETQYF. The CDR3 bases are TGTGCCAGCAGCCCAACGAACAGGATACGGTACCAAGAGACCCAGTACTTC.

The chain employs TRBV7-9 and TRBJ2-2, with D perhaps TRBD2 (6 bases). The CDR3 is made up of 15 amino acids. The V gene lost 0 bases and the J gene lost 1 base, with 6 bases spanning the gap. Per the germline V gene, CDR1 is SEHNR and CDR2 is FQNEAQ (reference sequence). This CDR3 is CASSLAGRNTGELFF. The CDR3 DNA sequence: TGTGCCAGCAGCTTAGCCGGGAGGAACACCGGGGAGCTGTTTTTT.

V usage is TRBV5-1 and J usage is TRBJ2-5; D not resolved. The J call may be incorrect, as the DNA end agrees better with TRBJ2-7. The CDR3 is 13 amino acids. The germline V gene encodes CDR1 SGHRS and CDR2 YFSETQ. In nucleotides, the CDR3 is TGCGCCAGCAGCTGGGCGTCAGCCTACGAGCAGTACTTC. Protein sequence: CASSWASAYEQYF.

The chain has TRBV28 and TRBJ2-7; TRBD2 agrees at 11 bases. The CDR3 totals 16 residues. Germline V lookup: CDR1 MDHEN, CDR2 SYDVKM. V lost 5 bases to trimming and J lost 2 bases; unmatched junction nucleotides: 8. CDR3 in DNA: TGTGCCAGCAGTGGACTAGCGGGCGCTCGCCCCTACGAGCAGTACTTC. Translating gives CASSGLAGARPYEQYF.

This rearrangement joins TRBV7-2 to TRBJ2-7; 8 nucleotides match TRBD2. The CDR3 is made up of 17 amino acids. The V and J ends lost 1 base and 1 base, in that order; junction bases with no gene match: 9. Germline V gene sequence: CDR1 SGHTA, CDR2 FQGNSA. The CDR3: CASSLVPGGPLSYEQYF. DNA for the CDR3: TGTGCCAGCAGCTTAGTTCCGGGAGGGCCCCTGTCCTACGAGCAGTACTTC.

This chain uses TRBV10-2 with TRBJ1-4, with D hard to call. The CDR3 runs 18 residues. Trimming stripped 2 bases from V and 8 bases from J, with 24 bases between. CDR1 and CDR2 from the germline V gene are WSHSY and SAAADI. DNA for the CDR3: TGCGCCAGCAGTGAGATAGGTAGACTGTCGAACGTTGGCGAAAAACTGTTTTTT. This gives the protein CASSEIGRLSNVGEKLFF.

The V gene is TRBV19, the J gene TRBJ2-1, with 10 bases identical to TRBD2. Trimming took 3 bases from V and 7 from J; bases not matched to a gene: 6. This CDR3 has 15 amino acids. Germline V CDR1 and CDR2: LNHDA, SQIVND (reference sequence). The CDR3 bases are TGTGCCAGTAGTATTATTTCTAGCGGGAGAAATGAGCAGTTCTTC. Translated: CASSIISSGRNEQFF.

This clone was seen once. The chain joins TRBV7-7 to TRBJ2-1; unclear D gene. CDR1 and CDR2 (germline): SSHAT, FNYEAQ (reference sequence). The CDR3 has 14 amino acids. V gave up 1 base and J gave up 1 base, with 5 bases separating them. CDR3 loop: CASSLDSSYNEQFF. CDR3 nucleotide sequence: TGTGCCAGCAGCTTAGACAGTTCCTACAATGAGCAGTTCTTC.

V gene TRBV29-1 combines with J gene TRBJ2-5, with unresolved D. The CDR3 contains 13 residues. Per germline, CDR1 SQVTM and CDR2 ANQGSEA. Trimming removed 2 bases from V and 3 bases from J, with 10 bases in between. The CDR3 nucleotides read TGCAGCGTTGAAATCAACAGCAAAGAGACCCAGTACTTC. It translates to CSVEINSKETQYF. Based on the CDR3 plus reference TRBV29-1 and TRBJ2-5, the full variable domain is SAVISQKPSRDICQRGTSLTIQCQVDSQVTMMFWYRQQPGQSLTLIATANQGSEATYESGFVIDKFPISRPNLTFSTLTVSNMSPEDSSIYLCSVEINSKETQYFGPGTRLLVL.

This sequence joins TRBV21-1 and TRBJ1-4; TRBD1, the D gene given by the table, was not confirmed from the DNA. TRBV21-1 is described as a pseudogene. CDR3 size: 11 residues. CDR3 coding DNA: TGTGCCAGGGCAGTGAATGAAAAACTGTTTTTT. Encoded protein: CARAVNEKLFF.